The T cell receptor beta chain under discussion was sequenced for a study of untreated major depressive disorder. Study outcomes and limitations: Only three preselected Vbeta families were compared in sequencing.

For sex, age, current smoking status and body mass index, every depressed patient had a pairwise-matched non-depressed control. Participants with major medical conditions, Axis I/II comorbidities, regular medication or illicit drug use were excluded. Each donor gave 25 to 30 ml of EDTA blood. The CDR3 extends over 16 amino acids. Germline loops: CDR1 SGHDT, CDR2 YYEEEE. V lost 4 bases and J 2 bases, leaving 16 bases between the germline ends. Sequencing was performed with immunoSEQ multiplex PCR; in TCRdb, only in-frame clones are kept and a portion is missing. This repertoire shows approximately 20,000 clones, roughly 93% found once; its top ten account for roughly 0.33%. About this clone: Its specificity is unknown.

The sequence derives from a man aged 30 to 39 in good health. The sample consisted of CD4+ T cells from PBMCs. This chain links TRBV5-6 with TRBJ2-1; tentative D call: TRBD1 (6 bases). CDR3 protein: CASSHKGGVPYNEQFF. CDR3 in DNA: TGTGCCAGCAGCCACAAAGGGGGAGTCCCCTACAATGAGCAGTTCTTC.